This TCR beta chain stems from a study of blood T cells in healthy people across ages. Primed by a sample-barcoded 5' primer and a J-beta primer mix, a second PCR proceeded for about 7 to 11 cycles. Every cDNA was tagged by a template-switch adaptor with 12 random nucleotides. One entry per CDR3 protein results from TCRdb running MiXCR on the 5' RACE reads. The data contain just under 550,000 distinct CDR3 sequences, around 24% of them singletons. The CDR3 consists of 14 residues. Germline V gene data show CDR1 as DFQATT and CDR2 as SNEGSKA (reference sequence). This sample also appeared in a second study, on T cells of mothers and their children.

The chain has TRBV20-1 and TRBJ2-5; TRBD2 aligns across 12 bases. Judging by the DNA end, TRBJ2-1 fits better; the J call may be wrong. Sequenced material: blood. The sequence was collected from a boy younger than 18 in good health. The CDR3 here is CSGGPRTSGTEQFF. The CDR3 DNA sequence: TGCAGTGGTGGACCTCGGACTAGCGGGACCGAGCAGTTCTTC.